This is a list of T cell receptor beta chains from one sample in a study of beta chain features in type 1 diabetes. TCRdb keeps only in-frame clones here, not all; method: immunoSEQ multiplex PCR. The table lists hundreds of thousands of clones, under 8.5% of them singletons. The specimen was central memory CD4+ T cells from blood. These receptor sequences come from a woman younger than 30 in good health. The CDR3 runs from the conserved cysteine through the conserved F or W. D genes are given only for firm matches. Not all rows give a size; the values are once, few, many and, for expanded clones, a class.

>17|TRBD2|TRBV7-2|TRBJ2-7|NA
CASTGTSGRKSSYEQYF
TGTGCCAGCACCGGGACTAGCGGGAGGAAAAGCTCCTACGAGCAGTACTTC
>14|NA|TRBV28|TRBJ1-2|NA
CASSLSDRRDGYTF
TGTGCCAGCAGTTTATCTGACAGGCGAGATGGCTACACCTTC
>14|NA|TRBV27|TRBJ2-7|few
CASSLSGGNREQYF
TGTGCCAGCAGTTTATCGGGTGGGAATCGCGAGCAGTACTTC
>16|TRBD2|TRBV28|TRBJ2-7|NA
CASSLEPGLPTYEQYF
TGTGCCAGCAGTCTCGAGCCGGGACTACCAACCTACGAGCAGTACTTC
>12|TRBD1|TRBV6-1|TRBJ1-2|few
CAISGDSYGYTF
TGTGCCATCAGTGGGGACAGCTATGGCTACACCTTC
>14|NA|TRBV5-4|TRBJ2-5|few
CASSLGGSEETQYF
TGTGCCAGCAGCTTGGGAGGGTCGGAAGAGACCCAGTACTTC
>15|NA|TRBV11-2|TRBJ1-2|once
CASSLDPRVLYGYTF
TGTGCCAGCAGCTTAGATCCCAGGGTCCTCTATGGCTACACCTTC
>14|TRBD1|TRBV4-3|TRBJ2-1|NA
CASTTGQGNHEQFF
TGCGCCAGCACGACCGGACAGGGGAACCATGAGCAGTTCTTC
>16|NA|TRBV6-5|TRBJ1-2|NA
CASSYSPSGTNYGYTF
TGTGCCAGCAGTTATTCCCCATCGGGAACTAACTATGGCTACACCTTC
>16|TRBD2|TRBV9|TRBJ2-3|few
CASSVAGGSSTDTQYF
TGTGCCAGCAGCGTAGCGGGAGGATCTAGCACAGATACGCAGTATTTT
>15|TRBD2|TRBV6-5|TRBJ2-1|NA
CASSKGTSGKGEQFF
TGTGCCAGCAGTAAAGGGACTAGCGGGAAGGGTGAGCAGTTCTTC
>14|NA|TRBV5-1|TRBJ2-7|few
CASSGAASSSEQYF
TGCGCCAGCAGCGGGGCAGCCTCGTCCTCCGAGCAGTACTTC
>19|TRBD2|TRBV7-7|TRBJ2-5|NA
CASSLEGTSGRRKQETQYF
TGTGCTAGCAGCTTAGAGGGGACTAGCGGGAGAAGGAAGCAAGAGACCCAGTACTTC
>15|NA|TRBV7-2|TRBJ2-6|few
CASSLSRSGANVLTF
TGTGCCAGCAGCTTGTCCCGTTCTGGGGCCAACGTCCTGACTTTC
>15|TRBD1|TRBV28|TRBJ2-7|few
CASRPDYSQGYEQYF
TGTGCCAGCAGACCAGATTACTCACAGGGGTACGAGCAGTACTTC
>11|NA|TRBV7-2|TRBJ1-2|NA
CASSLGGGYTF
TGTGCCAGCAGCTTAGGTGGTGGCTACACCTTC
>15|NA|TRBV7-6|TRBJ2-1|few
CASSSEWGSYNEQFF
TGTGCCAGCAGCTCCGAGTGGGGCTCCTACAATGAGCAGTTCTTC
>18|TRBD2|TRBV4-3|TRBJ2-3|NA
CASSQEPGLAGSPDTQYF
TGCGCCAGCAGCCAAGAGCCGGGACTAGCGGGTTCCCCAGATACGCAGTATTTT
>16|TRBD2|TRBV5-1|TRBJ2-5|few
CASSHLAGGDQETQYF
TGCGCCAGCAGCCACTTAGCGGGAGGGGATCAAGAGACCCAGTACTTC
>15|NA|TRBV5-4|TRBJ2-5|few
CASSLGLGNKETQYF
TGTGCCAGCAGCTTGGGGTTAGGGAACAAAGAGACCCAGTACTTC
>14|NA|TRBV28|TRBJ2-3|few
CASSLSGIGDTQYF
TGTGCCAGCAGTTTGTCCGGGATAGGAGATACGCAGTATTTT
>14|TRBD1|TRBV11-2|TRBJ2-1|NA
CASSSSGGGNEQFF
TGTGCCAGCAGCTCCTCAGGGGGCGGGAATGAGCAGTTCTTC
>15|TRBD1|TRBV5-1|TRBJ1-4|NA
CASSLGVKTGEKLFF
TGCGCCAGCAGCTTGGGGGTGAAGACAGGGGAAAAACTGTTTTTT
>15|NA|TRBV29-1|TRBJ2-3|few
CSVEGDGVNADTQYF
TGCAGCGTTGAAGGGGACGGGGTCAATGCAGATACGCAGTATTTT
>13|NA|TRBV19|TRBJ2-2|NA
CASSIVQTGELFF
TGTGCCAGTAGTATCGTACAAACCGGGGAGCTGTTTTTT
>14|NA|TRBV11-3|TRBJ2-3|NA
CASSFRGSTDTQYF
TGTGCCAGCAGCTTCCGGGGTAGCACAGATACGCAGTATTTT
>14|NA|TRBV19|TRBJ1-2|few
CASSTSVSGHGYTF
TGTGCCAGTAGTACCTCAGTCTCAGGGCATGGCTACACCTTC
>14|TRBD1|TRBV13|TRBJ1-1|NA
CASSQGQGNTEAFF
TGTGCCAGCAGCCAGGGACAGGGGAACACTGAAGCTTTCTTT
>14|NA|TRBV7-3|TRBJ1-1|many
CASSLSGTVGEAFF
TGTGCCAGCAGCTTATCAGGGACGGTGGGTGAAGCTTTCTTT
>11|NA|TRBV28|TRBJ1-3|many
CASSFRNTIYF
TGTGCCAGCAGTTTCCGGAACACCATATATTTT
>14|NA|TRBV6-1|TRBJ1-2|few
CASSMDTINYGYTF
TGTGCCAGCAGTATGGACACCATTAACTATGGCTACACCTTC
>15|NA|TRBV25-1|TRBJ2-5|few
CASSLRLGSQETQYF
TGTGCCAGCAGTTTAAGATTGGGGTCCCAAGAGACCCAGTACTTC
>12|NA|TRBV7-9|TRBJ2-3|few
CASSAGGGTQYF
TGTGCCAGCAGCGCTGGAGGAGGGACGCAGTATTTT
>15|TRBD2|TRBV7-3|TRBJ2-3|NA
CASSFGTRGTDTQYF
TGTGCCAGCAGCTTCGGGACTAGAGGCACAGATACGCAGTATTTT
>13|NA|TRBV2|TRBJ2-7|few
CASSTGVKSEQYF
TGTGCCAGCAGTACAGGCGTCAAGTCCGAGCAGTACTTC
>13|NA|TRBV18|TRBJ1-1|few
CATKEGVNTEAFF
TGTGCCACCAAGGAAGGGGTGAACACTGAAGCTTTCTTT
>15|NA|TRBV4-1|TRBJ1-5|few
CASSQGTVSNQPQHF
TGCGCCAGCAGCCAAGGGACTGTTAGCAATCAGCCCCAGCATTTT
>12|NA|TRBV29-1|TRBJ2-3|few
CSVRLPGDTQYF
TGCAGCGTTCGCCTTCCGGGGGATACGCAGTATTTT
>15|NA|TRBV7-9|TRBJ1-4|many
CASSLVSSVNEKLFF
TGTGCCAGCAGCTTGGTGAGCTCTGTGAATGAAAAACTGTTTTTT